Listed below are T cell receptor beta chains from one sample, sequenced in a study of blood T cells in healthy people across ages. TCRdb reanalysed the 5' RACE reads using MiXCR and keeps one entry per CDR3 protein. Among about 570,000 distinct CDR3 sequences, approximately 27% were seen once, and the ten largest hold around 18%. The sample consisted of blood. All receptors derive from a woman aged 70-85 years in good health. CDR3s include the opening cysteine and the closing phenylalanine or tryptophan. Each record gives: CDR3 length, V gene, D gene, clone size, J gene, CDR3 protein, CDR3 DNA. D genes are given only for firm matches. The size field is filled for only some rows; it gives once, few, many or a size class.

12	TRBV7-9	-	few	TRBJ2-1	CASSLEGRAINF	TGTGCCAGCAGCTTAGAAGGGCGGGCCATAAACTTC
15	TRBV4-1	-	-	TRBJ1-1	CASSQNTALNTEAFF	TGCGCCAGCAGCCAAAACACAGCGCTGAACACTGAAGCTTTCTTT
15	TRBV5-1	TRBD1	few	TRBJ2-7	CASSQDRPTSYEQYF	TGCGCCAGCAGCCAGGACAGGCCGACCTCCTACGAGCAGTACTTC
16	TRBV21-1	-	-	TRBJ2-7	CASGQQGTGGSNEQYF	TGTGCCAGCGGACAACAGGGGACAGGCGGGTCGAACGAGCAGTACTTC
14	TRBV7-9	-	-	TRBJ1-2	CASNPQGGQYGYTF	TGTGCCAGCAACCCGCAAGGGGGGCAGTATGGCTACACCTTC
13	TRBV9	-	few	TRBJ1-1	CASSPAGAAEAFF	TGTGCCAGCAGCCCCGCCGGGGCGGCTGAAGCTTTCTTT
13	TRBV29-1	TRBD1	once	TRBJ2-1	CSVDRDLSNEQFF	TGCAGCGTCGACAGGGACCTTTCCAATGAGCAGTTCTTC
15	TRBV5-1	TRBD2	few	TRBJ2-7	CASSFLAGDSYEQYF	TGCGCCAGCAGCTTCTTAGCGGGGGACTCCTACGAGCAGTACTTC
15	TRBV21-1	-	-	TRBJ1-2	CASSLETGGDYGYTF	TGTGCCAGCAGCCTCGAGACAGGGGGCGACTATGGCTACACCTTC
15	TRBV5-1	-	-	TRBJ1-1	CASTPRVQGGTEAFF	TGCGCCAGCACCCCAAGGGTGCAGGGAGGGACTGAAGCTTTCTTT
14	TRBV5-1	TRBD1	-	TRBJ1-2	CASSLGTGAYGYTF	TGCGCCAGCAGCTTAGGGACAGGGGCCTATGGCTACACCTTC
14	TRBV6-4	-	few	TRBJ1-4	CASSAQIGSEKLFF	TGTGCCAGCAGTGCCCAAATCGGAAGTGAAAAACTGTTTTTT
19	TRBV3-1	TRBD2	-	TRBJ2-1	CASSQVVAGGLATYNEQFF	TGTGCCAGCAGCCAAGTTGTAGCGGGGGGTCTTGCAACCTACAATGAGCAGTTCTTC
13	TRBV7-3	-	few	TRBJ2-2	CASSPSGQGELFF	TGTGCCAGCAGCCCCTCAGGACAGGGGGAGCTGTTTTTT
15	TRBV5-1	-	few	TRBJ2-1	CASSPGTAGYNEQFF	TGCGCCAGCAGCCCTGGGACAGCGGGATACAATGAGCAGTTCTTC
16	TRBV7-4	TRBD1	-	TRBJ2-5	CASSLWSGTGRETQYF	TGTGCCAGCAGCTTATGGTCCGGGACAGGGAGGGAGACCCAGTACTTC
15	TRBV6-6	-	few	TRBJ2-7	CASSIPGPPSYEQYF	TGTGCCAGCAGTATTCCCGGGCCACCCTCCTACGAGCAGTACTTC
13	TRBV30	-	-	TRBJ2-5	CAWSVGSTETQYF	TGTGCCTGGAGTGTAGGTAGTACCGAGACCCAGTACTTC
16	TRBV6-5	TRBD2	few	TRBJ2-4	CASSSSGAVAKNIQYF	TGTGCCAGCAGTTCTAGCGGGGCGGTGGCCAAAAACATTCAGTACTTC
14	TRBV29-1	TRBD1	-	TRBJ2-1	CSVALTGWNNEQFF	TGCAGCGTAGCGTTGACAGGGTGGAACAATGAGCAGTTCTTC
13	TRBV20-1	-	once	TRBJ1-1	CSARGEVNTEAFF	TGCAGTGCTAGAGGGGAGGTGAACACTGAAGCTTTCTTT
16	TRBV7-9	TRBD1	-	TRBJ1-1	CASNNLRDRGNTEAFF	TGTGCCAGCAACAACCTCCGGGACAGGGGAAACACTGAAGCTTTCTTT